One T cell receptor (beta chain) is described in this entry. This entry is derived from a study of blood T cell repertoires in COVID-19. Study-level background: Some COVID-19 samples were acute and others convalescent; all came from the United States, Italy and Spain.

Patients of the Seattle cohort, enrolled during active infection, were followed longitudinally. Original analysis: Amplification with reference gene primers provided the estimates of nucleated cell counts. TCRdb keeps only in-frame clones here, not all; method: immunoSEQ multiplex PCR. That table supplies the V and J calls and clone size; D and trimming were determined from the DNA. This repertoire shows approximately 330,000 clones, 87% found once; its top ten account for roughly a tenth. This CDR3 has 17 residues. The germline V gene encodes CDR1 LGHNA and CDR2 YNFKEQ. V was clipped by 1 base and J by 3 bases; unmatched bases: 10.

Sequenced: peripheral blood. The receptor comes from a young man with COVID-19, enrolled during active disease. The gene calls are TRBV4-2 and TRBJ2-7; 9 bases match TRBD2. The CDR3 spells CASSQAHPTSGIYEQYF. CDR3 DNA: TGTGCCAGCAGCCAAGCCCATCCGACTAGCGGAATCTACGAGCAGTACTTC.